These T cell receptor beta chains were read from a single sample in a study of blood T cell repertoires in COVID-19. The repertoire was sequenced with immunoSEQ multiplex PCR; TCRdb's copy has only in-frame clones and lacks some. The sample includes over 300,000 clones, more than 75% seen only once; the top ten take about 1.7%. What was sequenced was peripheral blood. The receptors were sampled from a woman between 50 and 59 years old with acute or convalescent COVID-19. Both conserved end residues are part of each CDR3. The D gene is left open where the match is weak. Part of the rows lack a size; the others show once, few, many or a class for expanded clones.

cdr3_nt cdr3_aa j_call clone_size cdr3_length d_call v_call
TGTGCCAGCAGCTTGAACCGGGGTGGAGGCACAGATACGCAGTATTTT CASSLNRGGGTDTQYF TRBJ2-3 . 16 . TRBV5-4
TGTGCCAGCAGCAACCGCCAGGGGGCGATGTGGAATCAGCCCCAGCATTTT CASSNRQGAMWNQPQHF TRBJ1-5 . 17 . TRBV21-1
TGTGCCAGCAGCTGGGGCCTGAACACTGAAGCTTTCTTT CASSWGLNTEAFF TRBJ1-1 . 13 . TRBV7-9
TGCGCCAGCAGCTCAGGGACAGGCATGAACACTGAAGCTTTCTTT CASSSGTGMNTEAFF TRBJ1-1 few 15 TRBD1 TRBV5-1
TGCAGCGTTGAAGAAGGACAGGGGGCTTTTGAGCAGTTCTTC CSVEEGQGAFEQFF TRBJ2-1 . 14 TRBD1 TRBV29-1
TGTGCCAGCAGCTTAAGCTTTGAAGCTTTCTTT CASSLSFEAFF TRBJ1-1 . 11 . TRBV7-6
TGCGCCAGCAGCTTGGCTACAGACAAGCGGGGCTACACCTTC CASSLATDKRGYTF TRBJ1-2 . 14 . TRBV5-1
TGTGCCAGCAGCTTATACAGGGACGTCTCCTACGAGCAGTACTTC CASSLYRDVSYEQYF TRBJ2-7 once 15 . TRBV7-9
TGTGCCAGCAGCTTTGGGACAGGGGGCTACGAGCAGTACTTC CASSFGTGGYEQYF TRBJ2-7 . 14 TRBD1 TRBV7-2
TGTGCCAGCAGTTTGGTCCGGGGGGGCTACGAGCAGTACTTC CASSLVRGGYEQYF TRBJ2-7 . 14 TRBD2 TRBV27
TGTGCCAGCCGGGACAGGGTCCCTCTCGAGCAGTACTTC CASRDRVPLEQYF TRBJ2-7 . 13 TRBD1 TRBV28
TGTGCCAGCAGCATCCCCGGACTAGCGGAAGCCTCCTACAATGAGCAGTTCTTC CASSIPGLAEASYNEQFF TRBJ2-1 . 18 TRBD2 TRBV7-8
TGTGCCAGCAGCGAATACTACGAGCAGTACTTC CASSEYYEQYF TRBJ2-7 . 11 . TRBV2
TGTGCCAGCAGCCCGAACGGAGGGTGGTCGGAGCAGTACTTC CASSPNGGWSEQYF TRBJ2-7 . 14 . TRBV7-3
TGTGCCAGCAGTTTAGGACAAGCGACCTACGAGCAGTACTTC CASSLGQATYEQYF TRBJ2-7 . 14 . TRBV28